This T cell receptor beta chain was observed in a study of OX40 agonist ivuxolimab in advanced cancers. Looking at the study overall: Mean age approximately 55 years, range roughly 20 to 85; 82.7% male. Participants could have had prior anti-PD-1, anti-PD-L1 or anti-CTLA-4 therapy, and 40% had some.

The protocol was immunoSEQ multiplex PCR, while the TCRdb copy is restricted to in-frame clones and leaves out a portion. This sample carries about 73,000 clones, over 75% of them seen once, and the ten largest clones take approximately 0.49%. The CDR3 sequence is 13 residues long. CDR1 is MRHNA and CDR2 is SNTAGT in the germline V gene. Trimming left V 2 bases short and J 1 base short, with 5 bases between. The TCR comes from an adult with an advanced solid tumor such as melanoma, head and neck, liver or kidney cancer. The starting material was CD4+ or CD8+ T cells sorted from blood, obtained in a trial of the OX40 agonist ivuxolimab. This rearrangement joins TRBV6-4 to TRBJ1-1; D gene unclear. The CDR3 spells CASSDGENTEAFF. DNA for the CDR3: TGTGCCAGCAGTGACGGGGAGAACACTGAAGCTTTCTTT.